This T cell receptor beta chain originates from a study of technical replicates of blood from a few donors. Clones were sequenced by immunoSEQ multiplex PCR, and TCRdb holds only the in-frame ones, with some missing. The profile covers over 55,000 clones, with around 87% appearing a single time and 5.1% taken by the ten largest. V lost 7 bases, J lost 3 bases, and 9 bases lay in between. In germline, CDR1 is SEHNR, CDR2 FQNEAQ (reference sequence). This CDR3 has 12 amino acids. The chain couples TRBV7-9 to TRBJ1-1; D not resolved. This receptor was obtained from a human donor in good health. Some clones in this sample may be carry-over from other donors' samples. Sequencing input: PBMCs. The CDR3 loop reads CASTPSDTEAFF. CDR3 nucleotide sequence: TGTGCCAGCACCCCCAGCGACACTGAAGCTTTCTTT.